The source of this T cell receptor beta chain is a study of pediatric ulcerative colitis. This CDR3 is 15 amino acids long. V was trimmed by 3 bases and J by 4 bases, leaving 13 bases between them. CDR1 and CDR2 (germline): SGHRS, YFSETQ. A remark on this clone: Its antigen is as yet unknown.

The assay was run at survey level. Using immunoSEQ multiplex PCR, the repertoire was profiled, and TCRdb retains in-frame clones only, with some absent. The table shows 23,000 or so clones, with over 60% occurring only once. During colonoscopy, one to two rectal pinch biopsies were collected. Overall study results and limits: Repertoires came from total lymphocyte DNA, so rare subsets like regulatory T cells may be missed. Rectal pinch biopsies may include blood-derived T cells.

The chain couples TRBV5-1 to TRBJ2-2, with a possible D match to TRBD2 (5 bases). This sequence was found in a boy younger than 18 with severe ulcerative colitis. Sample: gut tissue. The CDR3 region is CASSSRTSFTGELFF. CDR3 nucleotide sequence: TGCGCCAGCAGCTCTCGGACTTCCTTCACCGGGGAGCTGTTTTTT.